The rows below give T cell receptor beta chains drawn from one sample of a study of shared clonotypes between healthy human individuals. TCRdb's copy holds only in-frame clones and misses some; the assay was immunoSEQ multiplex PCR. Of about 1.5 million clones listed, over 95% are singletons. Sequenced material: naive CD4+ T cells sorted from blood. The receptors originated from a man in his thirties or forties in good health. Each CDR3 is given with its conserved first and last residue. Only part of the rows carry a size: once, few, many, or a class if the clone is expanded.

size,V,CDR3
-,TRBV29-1,CSVISGRNYEQYF
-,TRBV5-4,CASSHRPLGVRETQYF
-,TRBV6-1,CASNQGSGNTIYF
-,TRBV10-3,CAISESGDPGELFF
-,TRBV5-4,CASSFGEGYGYTF
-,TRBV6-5,CASSYRQGKAFF
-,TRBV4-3,CASSQDLAGLVDTQYF
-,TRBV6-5,CASSYWGQGRPDTQYF
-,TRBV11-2,CASSFGPTGEQYF
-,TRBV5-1,CASSLTNAGELFF
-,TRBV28,CASSRGRNTEAFF
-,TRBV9,CASSVDHSGNTIYF
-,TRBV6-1,CASSDSLNTEAFF
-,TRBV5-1,CATQGSGANVLTF
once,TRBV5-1,CASKPDSSGELFF
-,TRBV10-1,CASSEWGLAGVDTQYF
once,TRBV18,CASSRDRADYGYTF
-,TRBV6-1,CASSPNGGTTEAFF
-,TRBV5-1,CASSSRRTSGNYEQFF
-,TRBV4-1,CASSPEGRYEQYF
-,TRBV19,CASRIGAREGADTQYF
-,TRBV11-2,CASSSPTRDTQYF
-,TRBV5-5,CASSSPIGRTTDTQYF
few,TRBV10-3,CAISDTYEQYF
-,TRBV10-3,CAIRTGQQETQYF
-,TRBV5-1,CASRGALNTGELFF
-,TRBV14,CASSQVSPGTSGIRGSYNEQFF